This T cell receptor beta chain originates from a study of T cells in Graves' hyperthyroidism and ophthalmopathy. Germline CDR1 SGHRS, CDR2 YFSETQ. This CDR3 comprises 18 residues. The ends lost 4 bases at V and 2 bases at J; junction bases unmatched: 8. When ophthalmopathy did not progress within 18 months, Graves' hyperthyroidism was considered stable. Patients aged 18 to 65 had newly diagnosed hyperthyroidism that had lasted under 2 months. Using RNA transcripts as the source, TCR beta CDR3 regions were amplified. First-round RT-PCR targeting the TCR CDR3 was performed with the HTBI primer set. Each CDR3 protein gets one entry after TCRdb re-called the multiplex PCR reads with MiXCR. Among approximately 370,000 distinct CDR3 sequences listed, 14% to 15% were seen once.

V gene TRBV5-1 combines with J gene TRBJ2-6, with TRBD1 identical over 11 bases. The origin of this receptor is a woman between 25 and 40 years old with Graves' hyperthyroidism. The source material was blood. For the CDR3, the DNA is TGCGCCAGCAGCCCAAACCCGGGACAGGGGGCTGGGGCCAACGTCCTGACTTTC. It is translated as CASSPNPGQGAGANVLTF.